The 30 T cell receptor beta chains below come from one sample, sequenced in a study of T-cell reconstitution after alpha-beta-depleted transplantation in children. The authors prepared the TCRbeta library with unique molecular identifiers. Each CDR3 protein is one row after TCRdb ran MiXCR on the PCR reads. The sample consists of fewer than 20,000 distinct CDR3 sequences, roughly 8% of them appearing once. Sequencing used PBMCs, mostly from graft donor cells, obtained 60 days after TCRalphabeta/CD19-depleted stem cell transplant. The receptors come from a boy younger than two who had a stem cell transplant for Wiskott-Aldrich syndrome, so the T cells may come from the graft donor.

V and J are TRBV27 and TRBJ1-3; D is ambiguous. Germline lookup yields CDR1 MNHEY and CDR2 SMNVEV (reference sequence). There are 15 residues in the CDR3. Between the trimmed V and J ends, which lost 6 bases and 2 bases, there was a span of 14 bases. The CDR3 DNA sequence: TGTGCCAGCAGGATGACCCGGGGAACTGGAAACACCATATATTTT. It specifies CASRMTRGTGNTIYF.

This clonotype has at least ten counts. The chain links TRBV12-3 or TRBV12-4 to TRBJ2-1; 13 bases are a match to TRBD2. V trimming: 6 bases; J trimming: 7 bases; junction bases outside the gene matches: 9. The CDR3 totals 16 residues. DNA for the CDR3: TGTGCCAGCAGCCTAGGACTAGCGGGAGACGTGAATGAGCAGTTCTTC. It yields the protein CASSLGLAGDVNEQFF.

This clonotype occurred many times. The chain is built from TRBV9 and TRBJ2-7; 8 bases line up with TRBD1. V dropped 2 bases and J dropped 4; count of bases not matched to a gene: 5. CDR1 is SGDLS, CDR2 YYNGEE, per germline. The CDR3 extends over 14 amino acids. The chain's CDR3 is CASSVFGQGYEQYF. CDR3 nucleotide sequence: TGTGCCAGCAGCGTGTTCGGACAGGGATACGAGCAGTACTTC.

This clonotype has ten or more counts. CDR3 nucleotide sequence: TGTGCCAGCAGCTTGGGAGGGAGTGGCAATCAGCCCCAGCATTTT. Its protein is CASSLGGSGNQPQHF. V is TRBV5-6 and J is TRBJ1-5; D remains ambiguous. Germline V gene lookup returns CDR1 SGHDT and CDR2 YYEEEE. Trimming removed 0 bases from V and 2 bases from J, with 9 bases in between. This CDR3 region has 15 residues.

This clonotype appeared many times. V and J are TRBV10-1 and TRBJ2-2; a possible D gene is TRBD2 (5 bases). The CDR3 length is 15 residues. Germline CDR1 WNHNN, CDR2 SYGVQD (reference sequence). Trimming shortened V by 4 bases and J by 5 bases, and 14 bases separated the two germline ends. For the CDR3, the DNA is TGCGCCAGCAGTGTTAGGAGGAGACGGACCGGGGAGCTGTTTTTT. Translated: CASSVRRRRTGELFF.

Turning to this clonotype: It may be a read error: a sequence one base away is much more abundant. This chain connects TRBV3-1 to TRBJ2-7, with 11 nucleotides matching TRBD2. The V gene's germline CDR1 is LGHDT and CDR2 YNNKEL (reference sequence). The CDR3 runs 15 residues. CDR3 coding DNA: TGTGCCTGCAGCCAAGTACCTAGCGGGAGGTACGAGCAGTACTTC. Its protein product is CACSQVPSGRYEQYF.

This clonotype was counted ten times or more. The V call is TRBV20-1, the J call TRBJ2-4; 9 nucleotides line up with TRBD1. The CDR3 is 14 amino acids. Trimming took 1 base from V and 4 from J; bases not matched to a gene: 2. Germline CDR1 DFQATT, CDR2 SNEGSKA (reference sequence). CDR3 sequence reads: CSARGTGEKNIQYF. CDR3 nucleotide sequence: TGCAGTGCTAGAGGGACAGGGGAAAAAAACATTCAGTACTTC.

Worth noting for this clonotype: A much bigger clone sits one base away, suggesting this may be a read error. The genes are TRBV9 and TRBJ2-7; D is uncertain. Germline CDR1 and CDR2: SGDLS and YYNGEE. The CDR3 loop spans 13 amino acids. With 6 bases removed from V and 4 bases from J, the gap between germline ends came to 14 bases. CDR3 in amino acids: CASIPVWQYEQYF. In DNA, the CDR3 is TGTGCCAGCATCCCCGTATGGCAGTACGAGCAGTACTTC.

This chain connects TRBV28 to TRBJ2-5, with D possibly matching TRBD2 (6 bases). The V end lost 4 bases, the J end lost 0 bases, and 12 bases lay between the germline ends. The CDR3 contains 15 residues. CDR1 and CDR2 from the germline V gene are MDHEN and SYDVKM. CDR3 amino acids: CASSSGTAYQETQYF. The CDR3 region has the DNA TGTGCCAGCAGTTCCGGGACTGCGTACCAAGAGACCCAGTACTTC. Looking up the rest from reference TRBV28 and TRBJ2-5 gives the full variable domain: DVKVTQSSRYLVKRTGEKVFLECVQDMDHENMFWYRQDPGLGLRLIYFSYDVKMKEKGDIPEGYSVSREKKERFSLILESASTNQTSMYLCASSSGTAYQETQYFGPGTRLLVL.

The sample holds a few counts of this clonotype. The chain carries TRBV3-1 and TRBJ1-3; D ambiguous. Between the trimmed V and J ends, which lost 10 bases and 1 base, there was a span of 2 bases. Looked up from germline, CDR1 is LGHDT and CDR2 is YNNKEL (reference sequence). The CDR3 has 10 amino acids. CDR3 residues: CATSGNTIYF. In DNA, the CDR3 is TGTGCCACTTCTGGAAACACCATATATTTT.

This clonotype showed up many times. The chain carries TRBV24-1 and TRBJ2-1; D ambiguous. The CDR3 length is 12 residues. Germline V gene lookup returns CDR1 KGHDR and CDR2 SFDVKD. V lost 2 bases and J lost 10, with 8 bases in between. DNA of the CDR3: TGTGCCACCAGTGATTCCCCCTTGGAGCAGTTCTTC. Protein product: CATSDSPLEQFF.

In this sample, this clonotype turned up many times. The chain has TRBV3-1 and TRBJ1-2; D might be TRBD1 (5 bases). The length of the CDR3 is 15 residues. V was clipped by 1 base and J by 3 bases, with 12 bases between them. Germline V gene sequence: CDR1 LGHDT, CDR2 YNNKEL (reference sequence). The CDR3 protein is CASSQAPGTDYGYTF. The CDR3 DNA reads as TGTGCCAGCAGCCAAGCACCCGGGACGGACTATGGCTACACCTTC.

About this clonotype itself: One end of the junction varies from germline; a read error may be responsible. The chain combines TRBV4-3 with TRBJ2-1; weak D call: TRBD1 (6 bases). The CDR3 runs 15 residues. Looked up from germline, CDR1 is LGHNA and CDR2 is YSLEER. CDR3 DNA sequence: TGCGCCAGCAGCCAAACTATACAGAGGGACAAGGAGCAGTTCTTC. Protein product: CASSQTIQRDKEQFF.

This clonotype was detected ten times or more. For the CDR3, the DNA is TGTGCCATCAAATCGGCGGGAGGGTACACCGGGGAGCTGTTTTTT. Residues: CAIKSAGGYTGELFF. The V and J genes are TRBV10-3 and TRBJ2-2; 9 bases line up with TRBD2. The V and J ends lost 7 bases and 3 bases, in that order; junction bases with no gene match: 6. This CDR3 spans 15 amino acids. Germline assignment: CDR1 ENHRY and CDR2 SYGVKD.

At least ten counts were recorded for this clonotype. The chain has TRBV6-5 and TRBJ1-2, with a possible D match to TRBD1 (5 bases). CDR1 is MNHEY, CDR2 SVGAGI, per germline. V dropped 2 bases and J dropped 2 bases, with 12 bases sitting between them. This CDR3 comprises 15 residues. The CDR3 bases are TGTGCCAGCAGTTACCACACAGGAGGGAACTATGGCTACACCTTC. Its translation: CASSYHTGGNYGYTF.

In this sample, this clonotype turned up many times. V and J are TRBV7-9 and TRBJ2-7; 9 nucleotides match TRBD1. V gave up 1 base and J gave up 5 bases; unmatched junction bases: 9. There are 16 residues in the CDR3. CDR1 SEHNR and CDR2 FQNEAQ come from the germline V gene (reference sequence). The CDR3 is CASSLVGTGIYHEQYF. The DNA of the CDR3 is TGTGCCAGCAGCTTAGTTGGGACAGGGATTTACCACGAGCAGTACTTC.

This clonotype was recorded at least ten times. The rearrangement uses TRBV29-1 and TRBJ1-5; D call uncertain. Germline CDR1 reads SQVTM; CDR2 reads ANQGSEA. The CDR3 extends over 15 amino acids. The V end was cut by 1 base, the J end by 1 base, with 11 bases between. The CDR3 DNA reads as TGCAGCGTTGAAGGGAAGATAAGGAGCAATCAGCCCCAGCATTTT. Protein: CSVEGKIRSNQPQHF.

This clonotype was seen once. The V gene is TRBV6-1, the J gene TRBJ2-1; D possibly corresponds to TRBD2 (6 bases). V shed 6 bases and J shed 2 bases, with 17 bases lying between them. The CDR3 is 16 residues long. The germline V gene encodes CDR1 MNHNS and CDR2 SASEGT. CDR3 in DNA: TGTGCCAGCAGCCTCCCTGGGGGGTCCCCCTACAATGAGCAGTTCTTC. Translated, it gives CASSLPGGSPYNEQFF.

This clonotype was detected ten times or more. The CDR3 DNA sequence: TGTGCCAGCAGCGTAGTGGCTAGCGCTAACAATGAGCAGTTCTTC. Amino acids: CASSVVASANNEQFF. V and J are TRBV9 and TRBJ2-1, with D maybe TRBD2 (6 bases). The V end was cut by 0 bases, the J end by 5 bases, with 12 bases between. In germline, CDR1 is SGDLS, CDR2 YYNGEE. The length of the CDR3 is 15 residues.

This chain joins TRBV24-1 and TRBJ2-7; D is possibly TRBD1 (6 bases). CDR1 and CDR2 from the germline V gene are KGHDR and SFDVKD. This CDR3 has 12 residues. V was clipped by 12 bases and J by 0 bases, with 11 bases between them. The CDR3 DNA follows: TGTGCCCGAAGGGACAACTCCTACGAGCAGTACTTC. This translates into CARRDNSYEQYF.

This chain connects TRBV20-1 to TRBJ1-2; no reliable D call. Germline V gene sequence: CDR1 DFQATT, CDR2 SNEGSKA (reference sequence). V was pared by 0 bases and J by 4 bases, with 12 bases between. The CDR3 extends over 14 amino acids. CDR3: CSAREGNLIYGYTF. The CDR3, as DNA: TGCAGTGCTAGAGAAGGGAATTTGATCTATGGCTACACCTTC.

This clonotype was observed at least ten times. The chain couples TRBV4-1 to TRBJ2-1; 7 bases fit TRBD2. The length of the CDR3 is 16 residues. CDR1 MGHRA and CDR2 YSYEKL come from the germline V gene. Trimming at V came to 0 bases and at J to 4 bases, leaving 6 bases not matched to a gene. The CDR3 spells CASSQESSGTYNEQFF. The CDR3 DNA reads TGCGCCAGCAGCCAAGAGTCTAGCGGAACTTACAATGAGCAGTTCTTC.

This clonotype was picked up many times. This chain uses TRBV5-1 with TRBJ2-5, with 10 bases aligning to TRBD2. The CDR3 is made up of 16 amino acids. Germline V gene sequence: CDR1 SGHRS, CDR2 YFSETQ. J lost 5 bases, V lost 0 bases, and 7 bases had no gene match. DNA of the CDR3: TGCGCCAGCAGCTTGGGCGGTCTAGCGGGAGTGGAGACCCAGTACTTC. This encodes CASSLGGLAGVETQYF.

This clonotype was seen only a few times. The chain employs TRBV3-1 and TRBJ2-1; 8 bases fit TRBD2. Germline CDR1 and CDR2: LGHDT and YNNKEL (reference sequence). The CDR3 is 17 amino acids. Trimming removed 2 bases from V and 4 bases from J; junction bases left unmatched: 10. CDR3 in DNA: TGTGCCAGCAGCCAACCCCTTCAACTAGCGGTATACAATGAGCAGTTCTTC. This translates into CASSQPLQLAVYNEQFF.

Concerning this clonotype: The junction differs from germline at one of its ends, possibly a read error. CDR3 DNA: TGTGCCACCAGTTATCCCGGGACTAGCGGGGGCCGATTTAGCTCCTACAATGAGCAGTTCTTC. Protein sequence: CATSYPGTSGGRFSSYNEQFF. This chain connects TRBV27 to TRBJ2-1, with 14 bases identical to TRBD2. This CDR3 comprises 21 residues. Germline CDR1 and CDR2: MNHEY and SMNVEV (reference sequence).

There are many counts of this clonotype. CDR3 coding DNA: TGTGCCAGCAGCTTAGACCAGGCCGGGTACAATGAGCAGTTCTTC. Translation gives CASSLDQAGYNEQFF. The chain joins TRBV7-2 to TRBJ2-1; D uncertain. This CDR3 contains 15 residues. The V gene lost 1 base and the J gene lost 4 bases, with 11 bases spanning the gap. Looked up from germline, CDR1 is SGHTA and CDR2 is FQGNSA.

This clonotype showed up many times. The CDR3 DNA is TGTGCCAGCAGCTTAAGGCGTCAGGGGGCCAACGTCCTGACTTTC. Translation: CASSLRRQGANVLTF. The genes are TRBV7-9 and TRBJ2-6; D uncertain. V was shortened by 2 bases and J by 4 bases, with 9 bases between the two germline ends. CDR3 length equals 15 residues. CDR1 and CDR2 from the germline V gene are SEHNR and FQNEAQ (reference sequence).

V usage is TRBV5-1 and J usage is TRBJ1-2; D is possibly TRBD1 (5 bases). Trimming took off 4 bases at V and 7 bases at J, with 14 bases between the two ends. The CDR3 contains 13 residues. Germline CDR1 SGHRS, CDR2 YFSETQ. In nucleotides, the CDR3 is TGCGCCAGCAGCCCAGGCCCGGGGGGTGGCTACACCTTC. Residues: CASSPGPGGGYTF.

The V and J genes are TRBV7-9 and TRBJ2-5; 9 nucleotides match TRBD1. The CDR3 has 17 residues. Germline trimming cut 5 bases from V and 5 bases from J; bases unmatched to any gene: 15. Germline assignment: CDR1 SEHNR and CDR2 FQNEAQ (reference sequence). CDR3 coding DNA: TGTGCCAGCAGCCCCCAGTCCCGGGACAGGGTTCGGGAGACCCAGTACTTC. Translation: CASSPQSRDRVRETQYF.

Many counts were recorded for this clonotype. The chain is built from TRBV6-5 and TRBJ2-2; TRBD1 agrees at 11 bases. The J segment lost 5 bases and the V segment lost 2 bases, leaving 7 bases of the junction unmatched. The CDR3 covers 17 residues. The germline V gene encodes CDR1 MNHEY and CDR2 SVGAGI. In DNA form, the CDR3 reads TGTGCCAGCAGTTACCTAGGACAGGGGGCCGGTACCGGGGAGCTGTTTTTT. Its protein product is CASSYLGQGAGTGELFF.